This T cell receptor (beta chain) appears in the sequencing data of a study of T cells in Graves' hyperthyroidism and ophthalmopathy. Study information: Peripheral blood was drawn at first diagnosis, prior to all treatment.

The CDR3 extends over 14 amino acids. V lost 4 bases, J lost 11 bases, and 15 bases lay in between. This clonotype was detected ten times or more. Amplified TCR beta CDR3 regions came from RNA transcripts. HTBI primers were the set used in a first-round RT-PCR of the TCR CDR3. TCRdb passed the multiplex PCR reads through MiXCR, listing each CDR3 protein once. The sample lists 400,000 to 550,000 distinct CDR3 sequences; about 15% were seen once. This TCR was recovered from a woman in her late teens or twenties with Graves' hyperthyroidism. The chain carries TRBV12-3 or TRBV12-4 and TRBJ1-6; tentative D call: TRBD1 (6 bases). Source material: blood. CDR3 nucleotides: TGTGCCAGCAGTTGGGACACAGCCTCTACACCCCTCCACTTT. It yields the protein CASSWDTASTPLHF.